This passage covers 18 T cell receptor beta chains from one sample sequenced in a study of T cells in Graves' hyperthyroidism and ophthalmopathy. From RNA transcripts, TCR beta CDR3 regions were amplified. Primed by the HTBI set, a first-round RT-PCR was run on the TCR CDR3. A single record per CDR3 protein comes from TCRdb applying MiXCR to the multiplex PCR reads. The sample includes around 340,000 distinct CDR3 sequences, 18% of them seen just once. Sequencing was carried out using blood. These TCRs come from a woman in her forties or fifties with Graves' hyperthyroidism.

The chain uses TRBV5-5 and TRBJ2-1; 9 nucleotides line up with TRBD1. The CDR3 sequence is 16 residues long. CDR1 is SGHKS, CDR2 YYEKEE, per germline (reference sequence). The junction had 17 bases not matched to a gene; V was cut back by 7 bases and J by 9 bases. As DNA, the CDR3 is TGTGCCAGCGGAAGGGGTGACGGGACAGGGTATTCTGAGCAGTTCTTC. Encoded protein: CASGRGDGTGYSEQFF. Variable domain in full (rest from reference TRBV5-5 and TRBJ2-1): DAGVTQSPTHLIKTRGQQVTLRCSPISGHKSVSWYQQVLGQGPQFIFQYYEKEERGRGNFPDRFSARQFPNYSSELNVNALLLGDSALYLCASGRGDGTGYSEQFFGPGTRLTVL.

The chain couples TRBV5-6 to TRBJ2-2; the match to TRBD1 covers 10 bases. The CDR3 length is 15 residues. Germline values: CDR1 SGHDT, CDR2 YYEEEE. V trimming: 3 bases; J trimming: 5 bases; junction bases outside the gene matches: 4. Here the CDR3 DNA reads TGTGCCAGCAGCTACGGGACAGGGGTTACCGGGGAGCTGTTTTTT. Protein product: CASSYGTGVTGELFF.

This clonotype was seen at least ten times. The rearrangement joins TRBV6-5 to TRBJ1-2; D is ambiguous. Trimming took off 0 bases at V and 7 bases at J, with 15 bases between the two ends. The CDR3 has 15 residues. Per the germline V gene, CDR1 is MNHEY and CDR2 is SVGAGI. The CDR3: CASSYSTGAVSGYTF. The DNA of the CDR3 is TGTGCCAGCAGTTACTCGACGGGCGCCGTCAGTGGCTACACCTTC.

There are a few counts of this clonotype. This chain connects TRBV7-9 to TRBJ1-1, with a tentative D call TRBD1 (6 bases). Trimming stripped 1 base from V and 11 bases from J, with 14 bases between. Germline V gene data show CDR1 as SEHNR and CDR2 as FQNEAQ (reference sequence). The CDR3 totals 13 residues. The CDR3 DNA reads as TGTGCCAGCAGCTTAGATTCGGCAGGGGCCGCTTTCTTT. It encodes CASSLDSAGAAFF.

The CDR3 DNA is TGCAGTGCTAGAGATTTCCCCTCTAGCGGGTTTTGGATAGATACGCAGTATTTT. Amino acids: CSARDFPSSGFWIDTQYF. The chain uses TRBV20-1 and TRBJ2-3; 8 bases match TRBD2. Per the germline V gene, CDR1 is DFQATT and CDR2 is SNEGSKA (reference sequence). CDR3 size: 18 residues. Trimming cost V 0 bases and J 5 bases; bases outside gene matches: 16.

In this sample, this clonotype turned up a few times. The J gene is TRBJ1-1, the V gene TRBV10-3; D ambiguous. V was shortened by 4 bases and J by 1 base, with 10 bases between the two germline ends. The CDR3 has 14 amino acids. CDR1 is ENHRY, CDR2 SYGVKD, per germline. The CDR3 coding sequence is TGTGCCATCAGTGTCGATGGACCGAACACTGAAGCTTTCTTT. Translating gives CAISVDGPNTEAFF.

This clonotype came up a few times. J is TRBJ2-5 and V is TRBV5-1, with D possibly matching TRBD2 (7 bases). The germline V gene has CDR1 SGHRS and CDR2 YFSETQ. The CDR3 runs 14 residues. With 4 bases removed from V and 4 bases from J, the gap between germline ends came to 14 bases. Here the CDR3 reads CASSSGTLGETQYF. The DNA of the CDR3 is TGCGCCAGCAGCAGCGGGACACTTGGAGAGACCCAGTACTTC.

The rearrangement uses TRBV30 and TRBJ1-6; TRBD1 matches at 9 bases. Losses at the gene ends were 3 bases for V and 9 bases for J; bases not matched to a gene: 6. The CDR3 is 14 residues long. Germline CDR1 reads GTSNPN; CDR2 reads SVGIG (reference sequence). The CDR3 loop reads CAWSPGQGFSPLHF. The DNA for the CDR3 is TGTGCCTGGAGCCCGGGACAGGGATTTTCACCCCTCCACTTT.

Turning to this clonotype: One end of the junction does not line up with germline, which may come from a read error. CDR3 in DNA: TGTACCAGCAGTTTAGCCCTGTGGGGGGACAGGGGGCCGGCCGGGGAGCTGTTTTTT. Amino acid sequence: CTSSLALWGDRGPAGELFF. V and J are TRBV12-3 or TRBV12-4 and TRBJ2-2; the match to TRBD1 covers 12 bases. The CDR3 covers 19 residues.

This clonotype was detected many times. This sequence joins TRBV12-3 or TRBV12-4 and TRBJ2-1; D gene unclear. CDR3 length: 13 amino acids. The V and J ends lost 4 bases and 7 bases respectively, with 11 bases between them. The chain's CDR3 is CASSSALSNEQFF. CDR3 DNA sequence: TGTGCCAGCAGTTCAGCGCTCTCAAATGAGCAGTTCTTC.

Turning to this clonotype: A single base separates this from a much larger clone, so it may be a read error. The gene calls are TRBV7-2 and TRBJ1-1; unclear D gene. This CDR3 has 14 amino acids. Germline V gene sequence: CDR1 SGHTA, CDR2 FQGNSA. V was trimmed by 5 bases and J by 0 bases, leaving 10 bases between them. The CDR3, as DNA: TGTGCCAGCAGCAAAGGACGGATGAACACTGAAGCTTTCTTT. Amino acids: CASSKGRMNTEAFF.

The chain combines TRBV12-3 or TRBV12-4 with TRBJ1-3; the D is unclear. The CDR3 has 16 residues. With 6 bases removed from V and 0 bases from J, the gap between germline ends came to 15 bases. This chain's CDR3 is CASRADIHSSGNTIYF. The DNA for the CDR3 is TGTGCCAGCAGGGCGGATATTCACAGCTCTGGAAACACCATATATTTT.

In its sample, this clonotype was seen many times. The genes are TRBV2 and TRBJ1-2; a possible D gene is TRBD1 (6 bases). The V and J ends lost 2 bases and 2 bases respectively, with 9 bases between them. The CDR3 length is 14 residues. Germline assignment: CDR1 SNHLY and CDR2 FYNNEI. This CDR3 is CASSEHRENYGYTF. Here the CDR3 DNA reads TGTGCCAGCAGTGAACACAGGGAAAACTATGGCTACACCTTC.

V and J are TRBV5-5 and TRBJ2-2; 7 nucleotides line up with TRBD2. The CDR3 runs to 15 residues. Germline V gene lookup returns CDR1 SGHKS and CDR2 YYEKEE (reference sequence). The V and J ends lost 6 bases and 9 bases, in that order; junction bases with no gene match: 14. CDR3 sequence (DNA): TGTGCCAGCACCCCCCGAGTCGGGGGAGGGCGGGAGCTGTTTTTT. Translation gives CASTPRVGGGRELFF.

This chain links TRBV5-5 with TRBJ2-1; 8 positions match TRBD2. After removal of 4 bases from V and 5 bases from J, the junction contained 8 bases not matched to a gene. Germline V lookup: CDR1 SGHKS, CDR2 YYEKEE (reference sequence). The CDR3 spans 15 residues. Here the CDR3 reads CASSRVVAGNNEQFF. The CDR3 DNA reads TGTGCCAGCAGCCGGGTGGTAGCGGGAAACAATGAGCAGTTCTTC.

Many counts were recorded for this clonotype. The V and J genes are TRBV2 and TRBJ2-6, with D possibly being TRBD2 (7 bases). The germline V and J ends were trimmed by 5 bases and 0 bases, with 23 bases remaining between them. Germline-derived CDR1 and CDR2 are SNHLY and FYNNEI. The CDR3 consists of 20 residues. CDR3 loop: CASSSLGGGHLGSGANVLTF. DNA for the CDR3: TGTGCCAGCAGTTCACTTGGGGGGGGGCACCTTGGCTCTGGGGCCAACGTCCTGACTTTC.

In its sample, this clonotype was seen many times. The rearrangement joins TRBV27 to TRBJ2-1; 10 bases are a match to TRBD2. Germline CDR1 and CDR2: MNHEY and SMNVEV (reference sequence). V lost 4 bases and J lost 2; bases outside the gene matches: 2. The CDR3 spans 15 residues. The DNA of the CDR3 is TGTGCCAGCAGTTCCGGGACTAGCGCCTACAATGAGCAGTTCTTC. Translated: CASSSGTSAYNEQFF.

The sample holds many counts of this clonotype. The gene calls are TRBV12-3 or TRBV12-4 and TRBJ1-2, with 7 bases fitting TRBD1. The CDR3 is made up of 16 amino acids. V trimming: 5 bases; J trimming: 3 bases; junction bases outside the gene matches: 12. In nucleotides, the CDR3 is TGTGCCAGCAGTCACTTAGAGGGGGCGCTTGACTATGGCTACACCTTC. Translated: CASSHLEGALDYGYTF.